The text below deals with one T cell receptor beta chain. The record originates from a study of CD8 T cells in Susac syndrome. The germline gives CDR1 SGHRS, CDR2 YFSETQ. CDR3 length equals 16 residues. Trimming removed 5 bases from V and 1 base from J, with 18 bases in between. Included as multiple sclerosis controls were treatment-naive patients who had stable or active relapsing-remitting disease. TEMRA cells were FACS-enriched, and CD8+ and CD4+ T cells were isolated negatively. An input of 0.5 to 1 ug of RNA was subjected to reverse transcription using random hexamers. Coverage of TCR beta CDR3 amplification by immunoSEQ multiplex PCR extended to 54 Vbeta and 13 Jbeta. TCRdb reprocessed the immunoSEQ multiplex PCR reads via MiXCR and lists one record per CDR3 protein. The profile shows 300,000 to 350,000 distinct CDR3 sequences, 92% of them singletons.

Sequences were obtained from CD4+ T cells from PBMCs. The sequence derives from a human donor with multiple sclerosis. The gene calls are TRBV5-1 and TRBJ1-1; D might be TRBD1 (6 bases). In nucleotides, the CDR3 is TGCGCCAGCAGGGAACATCCGGGACACGAGAACACTGAAGCTTTCTTT. This sequence encodes CASREHPGHENTEAFF.